This TCR beta chain comes out of a study of CD8+CD57+ T cells in acquired aplastic anemia. Patients who underwent sequencing had shown CD8+CD57+ cell expansion by flow cytometry. TCR beta VDJ and CDR3 were profiled, and genomic DNA was the template. TCRdb reanalysed the reads using MiXCR and keeps one entry per CDR3 protein. The table includes some 180,000 distinct CDR3 sequences, roughly three fifths detected once. This CDR3 has 11 amino acids. V was trimmed by 6 bases and J by 5 bases, leaving 10 bases between them. Germline lookup yields CDR1 DFQATT and CDR2 SNEGSKA (reference sequence). V usage is TRBV20-1 and J usage is TRBJ2-5; D unresolved. The receptor's source is a human donor with aplastic anemia. The specimen sequenced was sorted CD4+, CD8+, or CD8+CD57+ T cells (not recorded which) from PBMCs. This CDR3 reads CSAHHQETQYF. CDR3 sequence (DNA): TGCAGTGCCCATCATCAGGAGACCCAGTACTTC.